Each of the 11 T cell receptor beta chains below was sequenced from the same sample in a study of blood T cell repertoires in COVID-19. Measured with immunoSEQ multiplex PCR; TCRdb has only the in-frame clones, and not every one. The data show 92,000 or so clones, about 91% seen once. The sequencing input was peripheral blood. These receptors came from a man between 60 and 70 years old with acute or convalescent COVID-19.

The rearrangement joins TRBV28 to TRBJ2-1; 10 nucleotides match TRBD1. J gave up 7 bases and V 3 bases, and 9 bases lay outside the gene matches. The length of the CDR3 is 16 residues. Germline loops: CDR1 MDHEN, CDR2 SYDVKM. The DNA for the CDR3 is TGTGCCAGCAGTTTTATAGGCTGGGGACAGGGGAATGAGCAGTTCTTC. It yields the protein CASSFIGWGQGNEQFF.

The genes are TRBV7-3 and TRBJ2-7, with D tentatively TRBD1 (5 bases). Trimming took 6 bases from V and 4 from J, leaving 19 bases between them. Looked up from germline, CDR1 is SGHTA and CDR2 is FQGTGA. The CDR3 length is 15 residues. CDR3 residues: CASSQNPGQPYEQYF. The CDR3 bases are TGTGCCAGCAGTCAAAACCCTGGACAACCGTACGAGCAGTACTTC. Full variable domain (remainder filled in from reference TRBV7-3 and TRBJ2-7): GAGVSQTPSNKVTEKGKYVELRCDPISGHTALYWYRQSLGQGPEFLIYFQGTGAADDSGLPNDRFFAVRPEGSVSTLKIQRTERGDSAVYLCASSQNPGQPYEQYFGPGTRLTVT.

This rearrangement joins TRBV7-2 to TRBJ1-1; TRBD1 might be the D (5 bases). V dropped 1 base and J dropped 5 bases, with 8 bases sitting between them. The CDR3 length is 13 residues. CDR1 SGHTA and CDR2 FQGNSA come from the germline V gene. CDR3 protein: CASSLEGWTEAFF. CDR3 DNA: TGTGCCAGCAGCTTAGAGGGGTGGACTGAAGCTTTCTTT.

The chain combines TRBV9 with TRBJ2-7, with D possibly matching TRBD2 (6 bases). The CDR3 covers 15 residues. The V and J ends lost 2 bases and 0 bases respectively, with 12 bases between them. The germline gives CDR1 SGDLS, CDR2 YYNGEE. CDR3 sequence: CASSVGSGSSYEQYF. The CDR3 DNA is TGTGCCAGCAGCGTTGGCAGCGGGTCCTCCTACGAGCAGTACTTC.

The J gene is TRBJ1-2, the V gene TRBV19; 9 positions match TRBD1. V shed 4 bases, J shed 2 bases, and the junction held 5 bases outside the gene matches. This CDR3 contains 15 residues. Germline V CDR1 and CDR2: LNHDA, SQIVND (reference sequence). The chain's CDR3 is CASSRGQGMNYGYTF. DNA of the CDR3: TGTGCCAGTAGTAGGGGACAGGGAATGAACTATGGCTACACCTTC.

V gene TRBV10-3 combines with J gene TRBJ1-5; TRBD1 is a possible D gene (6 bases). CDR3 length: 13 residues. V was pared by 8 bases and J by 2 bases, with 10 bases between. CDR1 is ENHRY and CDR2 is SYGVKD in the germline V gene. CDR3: CAIRGGGNQPQHF. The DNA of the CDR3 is TGTGCCATCCGAGGGGGAGGCAATCAGCCCCAGCATTTT.

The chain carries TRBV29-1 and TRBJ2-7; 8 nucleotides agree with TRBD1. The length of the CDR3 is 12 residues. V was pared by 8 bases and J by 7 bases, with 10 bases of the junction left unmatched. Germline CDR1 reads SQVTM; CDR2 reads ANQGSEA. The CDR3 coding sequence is TGCAGCACCAGGACAGGGCTGGGAGAGCAGTACTTC. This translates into CSTRTGLGEQYF.

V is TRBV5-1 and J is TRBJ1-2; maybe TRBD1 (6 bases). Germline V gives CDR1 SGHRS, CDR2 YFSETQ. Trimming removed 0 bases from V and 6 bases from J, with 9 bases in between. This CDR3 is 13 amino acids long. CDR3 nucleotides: TGCGCCAGCAGCTTGGCAGGGGATCATGGCTACACCTTC. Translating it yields CASSLAGDHGYTF.

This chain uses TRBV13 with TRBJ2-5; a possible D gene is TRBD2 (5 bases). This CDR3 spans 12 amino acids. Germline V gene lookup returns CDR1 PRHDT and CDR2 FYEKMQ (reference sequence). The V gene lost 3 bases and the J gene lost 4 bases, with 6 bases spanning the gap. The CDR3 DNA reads TGTGCCAGCAGCTTCGAGGGAGAGACCCAGTACTTC. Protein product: CASSFEGETQYF.

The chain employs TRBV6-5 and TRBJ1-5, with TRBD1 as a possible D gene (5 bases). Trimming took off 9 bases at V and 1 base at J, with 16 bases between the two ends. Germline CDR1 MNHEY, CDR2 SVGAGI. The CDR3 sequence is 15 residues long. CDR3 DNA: TGTGCCAGTGGCGCAGGGTACGGAAGCAATCAGCCCCAGCATTTT. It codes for CASGAGYGSNQPQHF.

CDR3 nucleotide sequence: TGTGCCAGCAGCCCGGGACAGGGAGCAGGCGAGCAGTACTTC. Translated, it gives CASSPGQGAGEQYF. The chain is built from TRBV7-3 and TRBJ2-7; TRBD1 agrees at 9 bases. From germline, CDR1 is SGHTA and CDR2 FQGTGA. The CDR3 covers 14 residues. Unmatched junction bases numbered 8, after V lost 5 bases and J lost 6 bases.